These T cell receptor beta chains were read from a single sample in a study of control samples from healthy donors and cancer patients. The assay was immunoSEQ multiplex PCR, and TCRdb's table has in-frame clones only and misses some. The profile covers fewer than 200,000 clones, with about 94% appearing a single time and 14% taken by the ten largest. What was sequenced was PBMCs. The receptor set was obtained from a man aged 60 to 69 with colorectal cancer. Both conserved end residues are part of each CDR3. A D gene is named only where the DNA matches it firmly. Expanded clones get a size class; other rows say once, few or many, or leave the size out.

v_gene,abundance,d_gene,j_gene,CDR3nt,CDR3aa
TRBV11-3,NA,TRBD1,TRBJ2-2,TGTGCCAGCAGCATATCCGGGACAGGGGTTTCGGGGGAGCTGTTTTTT,CASSISGTGVSGELFF
TRBV6-2/TRBV6-3,once,TRBD1,TRBJ2-1,TGTGCCAGCAGTGACCCCGGGACAGTGGCAAGTCGGCAGTTCTTC,CASSDPGTVASRQFF
TRBV19,NA,TRBD1,TRBJ1-5,TGTGCCAGTAGTTTCCGGGACAGGGGCAATCAGCCCCAGCATTTT,CASSFRDRGNQPQHF
TRBV19,NA,TRBD2,TRBJ2-2,TGTGCCAGTGTGGACGGGTGTACTAGCGGGGGGAACACCGGGGAGCTGTTTTTT,CASVDGCTSGGNTGELFF
TRBV3-1/TRBV3-2,NA,NA,TRBJ2-2,TGTGCCAGCAGCTTCACCGGGGAGCTGTTTTTT,CASSFTGELFF
TRBV24-1,NA,NA,TRBJ1-2,TGTGCCACCAGTGATCACAGGGTTGACTATGGCTACACCTTC,CATSDHRVDYGYTF
TRBV12-3/TRBV12-4,NA,NA,TRBJ2-7,TGTGCCAGCAGTCCCCAGGGAACCTACGAGCAGTACTTC,CASSPQGTYEQYF
TRBV2,NA,NA,TRBJ1-4,TGTGCCAGTCGTCAAAGGGGGGAAAAACTGTTTTTT,CASRQRGEKLFF
TRBV10-3,once,NA,TRBJ2-2,TGTGCCATCAGTGAGGAAGGGGGAGGAACCGGGGAGCTGTTTTTT,CAISEEGGGTGELFF
TRBV30,NA,TRBD1,TRBJ1-4,TGTGCCTGGAGTGAAACAGGGGGAACTAATGAAAAACTGTTTTTT,CAWSETGGTNEKLFF
TRBV30,NA,NA,TRBJ2-6,TGTGCCTGGAGCTCCGGGCCTATAAGGGGCGTCCTGACTTTC,CAWSSGPIRGVLTF